The clone carrying this TCR beta chain was seen many times. The V gene lost 3 bases and the J gene lost 11 bases, with 16 bases spanning the gap. The CDR3 consists of 13 residues. These data originate in a study of T cells in Graves' hyperthyroidism and ophthalmopathy. From RNA transcripts, TCR beta CDR3 regions were amplified. TCR CDR3 underwent first-round RT-PCR with the HTBI primer set. MiXCR, applied by TCRdb to the multiplex PCR reads, yields one record per CDR3 protein. There are roughly 350,000 distinct CDR3 sequences in the sample; about an eighth occur only once, and 34% lies in the top ten. In the ophthalmopathy cohort, Clinical Activity Score was at least 3, NOSPECS grade at least 4, and duration under 3 months. Each diagnosis drew on symptoms, thyroxine, TRAb, thyroid ultrasound and orbital computed tomography findings. The authors took PBMCs from 10 ml fresh peripheral blood.

The rearrangement links TRBV12-3 or TRBV12-4 to TRBJ1-1, with D tentatively TRBD1 (5 bases). Sequencing was done on a sample of blood. The TCR originated in a woman aged 35 to 49 with Graves' ophthalmopathy. The CDR3 DNA follows: TGTGCCAGCAGTTTGAAGGGCGGGGGGGACGCTTTCTTT. This encodes CASSLKGGGDAFF.